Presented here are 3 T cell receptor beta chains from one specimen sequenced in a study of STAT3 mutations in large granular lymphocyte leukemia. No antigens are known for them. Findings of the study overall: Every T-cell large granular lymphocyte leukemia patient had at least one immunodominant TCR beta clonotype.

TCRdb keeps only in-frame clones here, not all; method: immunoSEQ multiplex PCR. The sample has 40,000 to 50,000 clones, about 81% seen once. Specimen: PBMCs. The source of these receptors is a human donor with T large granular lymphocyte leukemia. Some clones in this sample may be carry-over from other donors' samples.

The CDR3 DNA reads as TGCGCCAGCAGCCAAGATTTTTACGGACAGAGCTCCTACGAGCAGTACGTC. Translated, it gives CASSQDFYGQSSYEQYV. The V gene is TRBV4-1, the J gene TRBJ2-7, with D perhaps TRBD1 (6 bases). The CDR3 is 17 amino acids. Trimming stripped 0 bases from V and 0 bases from J, with 15 bases between. Germline loops: CDR1 MGHRA, CDR2 YSYEKL.

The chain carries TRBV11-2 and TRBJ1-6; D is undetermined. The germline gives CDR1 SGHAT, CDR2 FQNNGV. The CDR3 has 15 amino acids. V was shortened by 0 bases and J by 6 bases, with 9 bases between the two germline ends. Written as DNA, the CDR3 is TGTGCCAGCAGCTTAGATGGGCAGGTTAATTCACCCCTCCACTTT. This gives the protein CASSLDGQVNSPLHF.

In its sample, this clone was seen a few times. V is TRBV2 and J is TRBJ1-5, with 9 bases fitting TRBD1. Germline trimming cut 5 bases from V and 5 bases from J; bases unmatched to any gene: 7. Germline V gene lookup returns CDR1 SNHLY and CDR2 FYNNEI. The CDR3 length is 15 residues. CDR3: CASSRQGGKDQPQHF. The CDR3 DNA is TGTGCCAGCAGTCGACAGGGGGGAAAGGATCAGCCCCAGCATTTT. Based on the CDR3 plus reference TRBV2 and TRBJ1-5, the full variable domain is EPEVTQTPSHQVTQMGQEVILRCVPISNHLYFYWYRQILGQKVEFLVSFYNNEISEKSEIFDDQFSVERPDGSNFTLKIRSTKLEDSAMYFCASSRQGGKDQPQHFGDGTRLSIL.